This is a list of T cell receptor beta chains from one sample in a study of CD8 T cells in ankylosing spondylitis. MiXCR, applied by TCRdb to the 5' RACE reads, yields one record per CDR3 protein. The data contain around 430,000 distinct CDR3 sequences, under 20% of them seen just once; the ten biggest clones take up approximately 1%. Sequencing input: blood, either unsorted or a sorted T cell fraction (not recorded which). These receptors originate from a male donor with ankylosing spondylitis. The CDR3 runs from the conserved cysteine through the conserved F or W. D genes are given only for firm matches. Clone size is not always given. Where it is, it says once, few, many or a class for expanded clones.

v_call: TRBV4-3
d_call: TRBD1
clone_size: many
j_call: TRBJ1-2
cdr3_nt: TGCGCCAGCAGCCAAGACAGGGGGCGCTACTATGGCTACACCTTC
cdr3_aa: CASSQDRGRYYGYTF

v_call: TRBV6-1
d_call: TRBD2
clone_size: few
j_call: TRBJ2-7
cdr3_nt: TGTGCCAGCGGTCCCGGACTAGCGGGGTACTCCTACGAGCAGTACTTC
cdr3_aa: CASGPGLAGYSYEQYF

v_call: TRBV20-1
d_call: NA
clone_size: few
j_call: TRBJ2-1
cdr3_nt: TGCAGTGCTCGCTATGTATTGTACAATGAGCAGTTCTTC
cdr3_aa: CSARYVLYNEQFF

v_call: TRBV4-2
d_call: NA
clone_size: NA
j_call: TRBJ1-5
cdr3_nt: TGTGCCAGCAGCCAAGATGCCGGGGCTCAGAGCAATCAGCCCCAGCATTTT
cdr3_aa: CASSQDAGAQSNQPQHF

v_call: TRBV18
d_call: NA
clone_size: NA
j_call: TRBJ1-5
cdr3_nt: TGTGCCAGCTCACCATCGGCAGACAGGAATAGCAATCAGCCCCAGCATTTT
cdr3_aa: CASSPSADRNSNQPQHF

v_call: TRBV15
d_call: TRBD2
clone_size: few
j_call: TRBJ2-3
cdr3_nt: TGTGCCACCAGCCCTAGCGGGATTACAGATACGCAGTATTTT
cdr3_aa: CATSPSGITDTQYF

v_call: TRBV5-6
d_call: TRBD2
clone_size: few
j_call: TRBJ2-1
cdr3_nt: TGTGCCAGCAGCGGGGGGGACTACTTCTCCTACAATGAGCAGTTCTTC
cdr3_aa: CASSGGDYFSYNEQFF

v_call: TRBV28
d_call: NA
clone_size: few
j_call: TRBJ2-1
cdr3_nt: TGTGCCAGCAGTTTAAGTTCTACAGGAGCCAACAATGAGCAGTTCTTC
cdr3_aa: CASSLSSTGANNEQFF

v_call: TRBV10-3
d_call: TRBD1
clone_size: NA
j_call: TRBJ1-2
cdr3_nt: TGTGCCATCAGTGAGTCAGGTCAGGGGGCCCACTATGGCTACACCTTC
cdr3_aa: CAISESGQGAHYGYTF

v_call: TRBV15
d_call: NA
clone_size: NA
j_call: TRBJ2-6
cdr3_nt: TGTGCCACCAGCGCCCCACGGGGCTCTGGGGCCAACGTCCTGACTTTC
cdr3_aa: CATSAPRGSGANVLTF

v_call: TRBV28
d_call: NA
clone_size: few
j_call: TRBJ1-2
cdr3_nt: TGTGCCAGCAGTTTAAGGCCAGAATATGGCTATGGCTACACCTTC
cdr3_aa: CASSLRPEYGYGYTF

v_call: TRBV12-3/TRBV12-4
d_call: TRBD1
clone_size: few
j_call: TRBJ2-3
cdr3_nt: TGTGCCAGCAGTACCGGGACAGGGGGCCCAGATACGCAGTATTTT
cdr3_aa: CASSTGTGGPDTQYF

v_call: TRBV11-2
d_call: TRBD2
clone_size: NA
j_call: TRBJ2-7
cdr3_nt: TGTGCCAGCAGCTTAGTCCTAGCGGGAGTCGTCGGCTCCTACGAGCAGTACTTC
cdr3_aa: CASSLVLAGVVGSYEQYF

v_call: TRBV6-6
d_call: NA
clone_size: NA
j_call: TRBJ2-7
cdr3_nt: TGTGCCAGCAGTTACGCCCCTTTCGAGCAGTACTTC
cdr3_aa: CASSYAPFEQYF